This TCR beta chain was sequenced for a study of tumor-infiltrating lymphocytes in primary liver carcinoma. Unsorted whole blood served as the source of blood RNA, and germline DNA was extracted as well. The CDR3 sequence is 12 residues long. J was trimmed by 7 bases and V by 4 bases; bases with no gene match: 4. This clonotype was counted many times. TCR beta cDNA was prepared out of roughly 0.45 ug total RNA by means of a constant-region primer. Three nested multiplex PCR rounds of slightly modified ARM-PCR generated TCR beta libraries. TRBV1-TRBV30 forward primers paired with a C-beta reverse primer drove the first two PCR rounds, about 10 cycles each. TCRdb ran MiXCR on the multiplex PCR reads and lists one entry per CDR3 protein. The data show fewer than 350,000 distinct CDR3 sequences, 65% seen once.

This chain links TRBV12-3 or TRBV12-4 with TRBJ2-7; TRBD1 matches 7 bases. This clonotype was obtained from a man aged 35 to 55 with primary liver carcinoma and hepatitis B virus infection. The sample comprised peripheral blood. CDR3 loop: CASSSTGKEQYF. The DNA of the CDR3 is TGTGCCAGCAGTTCGACAGGGAAGGAGCAGTACTTC.